These 27 T cell receptor beta chains were all obtained from the same sample, sequenced in a study of OX40 agonist ivuxolimab in advanced cancers. Using immunoSEQ multiplex PCR, the repertoire was profiled, and TCRdb retains in-frame clones only, with some absent. This sample has roughly 65,000 clones; about three quarters occur once, and the top ten carry about 2.1%. The sample in question was CD4+ or CD8+ T cells sorted from blood, obtained in a trial of the OX40 agonist ivuxolimab. These TCRs come from an adult with an advanced solid tumor such as melanoma, head and neck, liver or kidney cancer.

There are a few counts of this clone. V usage is TRBV5-8 and J usage is TRBJ2-7, with D tentatively TRBD1 (7 bases). CDR1 is SGHTS and CDR2 is YDEGEE in the germline V gene. CDR3 length: 16 residues. The germline V and J ends were trimmed by 0 bases and 7 bases, with 20 bases remaining between them. In nucleotides, the CDR3 is TGTGCCAGCAGCTTGGTCCCAGGACCGACAGGGAGGGAGCAGTACTTC. Its translation: CASSLVPGPTGREQYF.

The chain carries TRBV6-5 and TRBJ2-2; 12 nucleotides match TRBD1. CDR3 length: 15 amino acids. Germline V CDR1 and CDR2: MNHEY, SVGAGI. The V segment lost 6 bases and the J segment 7 bases; nucleotides outside the gene matches: 6. CDR3 loop: CASSWDRGLFGELFF. The CDR3 DNA follows: TGTGCCAGCAGCTGGGACAGGGGGCTGTTCGGGGAGCTGTTTTTT.

The chain is built from TRBV4-1 and TRBJ2-1; TRBD2 matches at 12 bases. Germline V gene sequence: CDR1 MGHRA, CDR2 YSYEKL. The V gene end was trimmed by 0 bases and the J gene end by 5 bases; junction bases not matched to a gene: 5. The CDR3 covers 17 residues. The CDR3 is CASSQERLAGVNNEQFF. DNA of the CDR3: TGCGCCAGCAGCCAAGAACGACTAGCGGGAGTGAACAATGAGCAGTTCTTC.

The chain is built from TRBV7-9 and TRBJ1-3; D possibly corresponds to TRBD1 (5 bases). The CDR3 spans 13 residues. Germline lookup yields CDR1 SEHNR and CDR2 FQNEAQ (reference sequence). The ends were cut back, 10 bases at V and 4 bases at J, with 14 bases in the middle. CDR3 residues: CATQVTGGNTIYF. CDR3 DNA: TGTGCCACACAGGTAACGGGCGGAAACACCATATATTTT.

The chain employs TRBV2 and TRBJ1-6, with 8 bases fitting TRBD1. CDR3 length: 16 amino acids. V was clipped by 2 bases and J by 9 bases; unmatched bases: 9. The germline V gene encodes CDR1 SNHLY and CDR2 FYNNEI. CDR3 loop: CASSESPPGGLSPLHF. DNA of the CDR3: TGTGCCAGCAGTGAAAGTCCCCCAGGGGGCCTTTCACCCCTCCACTTT.

This clone has a count of ten or more. V usage is TRBV7-3 and J usage is TRBJ1-1, with D possibly matching TRBD1 (5 bases). Looked up from germline, CDR1 is SGHTA and CDR2 is FQGTGA. Trimming removed 6 bases from V and 5 bases from J, with 16 bases in between. The CDR3 is 14 residues long. For the CDR3, the DNA is TGTGCCAGCAGGGCGACAAGTGGGGGGACTGAAGCTTTCTTT. Residues: CASRATSGGTEAFF.

The J gene is TRBJ2-2, the V gene TRBV2; 7 bases fit TRBD1. V shed 7 bases, J shed 1 base, and the junction held 0 bases outside the gene matches. Germline CDR1 reads SNHLY; CDR2 reads FYNNEI. This CDR3 contains 13 residues. The CDR3 sequence: CASNRGNTGELFF. The DNA for the CDR3 is TGTGCCAGCAACAGGGGGAACACCGGGGAGCTGTTTTTT.

The chain employs TRBV18 and TRBJ2-1, with D unclear. V dropped 3 bases and J dropped 6 bases, with 6 bases sitting between them. Germline V CDR1 and CDR2: KGHSH, LQKENI. This CDR3 contains 12 residues. The DNA of the CDR3 is TGTGCCAGCTCACCTACCACCAATGAGCAGTTCTTC. This gives the protein CASSPTTNEQFF.

CDR3 DNA sequence: TGTGCCAGCAGACCCCTGGGGGGGGCCCACGAGCAGTACTTC. Its translation: CASRPLGGAHEQYF. The chain uses TRBV6-6 and TRBJ2-7, with D perhaps TRBD2 (7 bases). The CDR3 is 14 amino acids. V was trimmed by 6 bases and J by 5 bases, leaving 17 bases between them. The germline gives CDR1 MNHNY, CDR2 SVGAGI (reference sequence).

The V call is TRBV4-1, the J call TRBJ1-5; TRBD1 agrees at 8 bases. The CDR3 has 14 residues. Germline V gives CDR1 MGHRA, CDR2 YSYEKL. V lost 9 bases and J lost 2; bases outside the gene matches: 6. CDR3 sequence (DNA): TGCGCCAGAACAGGGGGAGCCTGCAATCAGCCCCAGCATTTT. This encodes CARTGGACNQPQHF.

The chain combines TRBV7-9 with TRBJ1-3; 11 bases are a match to TRBD1. Trimming cost V 3 bases and J 4 bases; bases outside gene matches: 2. Germline V gene lookup returns CDR1 SEHNR and CDR2 FQNEAQ (reference sequence). CDR3 length: 15 residues. CDR3 amino acids: CASSLDRGPGNTIYF. The CDR3 nucleotides are TGTGCCAGCAGCTTGGACAGGGGGCCGGGAAACACCATATATTTT.

The V and J genes are TRBV30 and TRBJ1-5, with D perhaps TRBD1 (5 bases). There are 14 residues in the CDR3. V dropped 5 bases and J dropped 3 bases, with 14 bases sitting between them. CDR1 and CDR2 from the germline V gene are GTSNPN and SVGIG (reference sequence). CDR3 loop: CAWSRGTFNQPQHF. DNA for the CDR3: TGTGCCTGGTCTCGGGGGACCTTCAATCAGCCCCAGCATTTT.

This chain uses TRBV11-2 with TRBJ1-4, with TRBD1 matching 8 bases. V lost 5 bases to trimming and J lost 8 bases; unmatched junction nucleotides: 10. Germline V CDR1 and CDR2: SGHAT, FQNNGV. The CDR3 has 15 residues. For the CDR3, the DNA is TGTGCCAGCAGCCCCGGGACAGGCGGAAGGGAAAAACTGTTTTTT. The encoded protein is CASSPGTGGREKLFF.

The gene calls are TRBV5-1 and TRBJ1-3; the D is unclear. The CDR3 is 15 amino acids. Germline CDR1 SGHRS, CDR2 YFSETQ. V was cut by 0 bases and J by 0 bases, with 7 bases left in between. CDR3 DNA sequence: TGCGCCAGCAGCTTGGGTTGGAGCTCTGGAAACACCATATATTTT. It specifies CASSLGWSSGNTIYF. Supplemented by reference TRBV5-1 and TRBJ1-3, the full variable domain reads KAGVTQTPRYLIKTRGQQVTLSCSPISGHRSVSWYQQTPGQGLQFLFEYFSETQRNKGNFPGRFSGRQFSNSRSEMNVSTLELGDSALYLCASSLGWSSGNTIYFGEGSWLTVV.

J is TRBJ2-1 and V is TRBV10-3, with 8 bases aligning to TRBD2. The CDR3 spans 14 residues. Germline V CDR1 and CDR2: ENHRY, SYGVKD. Germline trimming cut 6 bases from V and 7 bases from J; bases unmatched to any gene: 8. DNA of the CDR3: TGTGCCATCAGGGCGGCTAGCGGGCAAAATGAGCAGTTCTTC. As protein: CAIRAASGQNEQFF.

V and J are TRBV19 and TRBJ1-2; D unresolved. This CDR3 has 14 amino acids. V was trimmed by 7 bases and J by 0 bases, leaving 12 bases between them. From germline, CDR1 is LNHDA and CDR2 SQIVND (reference sequence). The CDR3 nucleotides read TGTGCCAGTACGGCTAGCGGGGCTAACTATGGCTACACCTTC. Its protein is CASTASGANYGYTF.

The V gene is TRBV5-1, the J gene TRBJ2-1, with no clear D. The ends were cut back, 4 bases at V and 5 bases at J, with 4 bases in the middle. CDR1 and CDR2 from the germline V gene are SGHRS and YFSETQ. CDR3 length: 11 amino acids. CDR3 protein: CASSTNNEQFF. CDR3 coding DNA: TGCGCCAGCAGCACGAACAATGAGCAGTTCTTC.

This clone is medium-sized within its sample. The rearrangement joins TRBV11-3 to TRBJ1-6; no clear D gene. CDR1 and CDR2 (germline): SGHNT, YENEEA. V lost 0 bases, J lost 7 bases, and 10 bases lay in between. The CDR3 is 15 residues long. The CDR3, as DNA: TGTGCCAGCAGCTTAGATTCGCGAGGGAATTCACCCCTCCACTTT. Its protein product is CASSLDSRGNSPLHF.

The chain is built from TRBV5-6 and TRBJ1-4; 7 positions agree with TRBD1. CDR1 is SGHDT, CDR2 YYEEEE, per germline. V trimming: 1 base; J trimming: 8 bases; junction bases outside the gene matches: 8. The length of the CDR3 is 15 residues. As DNA, the CDR3 is TGTGCCAGCAGCTTGAGGTTCACAGGGGTGGAAAAACTGTTTTTT. Translation gives CASSLRFTGVEKLFF.

In DNA form, the CDR3 reads TGTGCCAGCAGTCCCGGGACTAGCGGGAGGGCCGGTGAGCAGTTCTTC. Amino acids: CASSPGTSGRAGEQFF. V and J are TRBV11-2 and TRBJ2-1; 16 nucleotides match TRBD2. Trimming removed 6 bases from V and 9 bases from J; junction bases left unmatched: 8. The CDR3 covers 16 residues. Germline V lookup: CDR1 SGHAT, CDR2 FQNNGV. The full variable domain, rest sourced from reference TRBV11-2 and TRBJ2-1, is EAGVAQSPRYKIIEKRQSVAFWCNPISGHATLYWYQQILGQGPKLLIQFQNNGVVDDSQLPKDRFSAERLKGVDSTLKIQPAKLEDSAVYLCASSPGTSGRAGEQFFGPGTRLTVL.

This clone was recorded a few times. The gene calls are TRBV6-4 and TRBJ1-1; 10 nucleotides agree with TRBD1. The CDR3 sequence is 19 residues long. From germline, CDR1 is MRHNA and CDR2 SNTAGT. After removal of 4 bases from V and 0 bases from J, the junction contained 14 bases not matched to a gene. The CDR3 loop reads CASSAGTGDYTLVNTEAFF. In DNA form, the CDR3 reads TGTGCCAGCAGTGCCGGGACAGGGGATTACACTTTAGTGAACACTGAAGCTTTCTTT.

A few counts support this clone. The chain employs TRBV5-6 and TRBJ1-5, with 7 nucleotides matching TRBD1. J was trimmed by 2 bases and V by 4 bases; bases with no gene match: 9. The CDR3 is 16 residues long. Germline CDR1 SGHDT, CDR2 YYEEEE. The DNA of the CDR3 is TGTGCCAGCAGCCCGTACAGGGGAAGGGGCAATCAGCCCCAGCATTTT. It codes for CASSPYRGRGNQPQHF.

CDR3 coding DNA: TGTGCCAGCAGCCCAGGTCTCGCTGGGGCCAACGTCCTGACTTTC. Residues: CASSPGLAGANVLTF. J is TRBJ2-6 and V is TRBV11-2; D is ambiguous. V lost 5 bases and J lost 2, with 10 bases in between. The CDR3 loop spans 15 amino acids. CDR1 and CDR2 from the germline V gene are SGHAT and FQNNGV.

This chain uses TRBV13 with TRBJ2-2; 8 bases match TRBD1. Per the germline V gene, CDR1 is PRHDT and CDR2 is FYEKMQ (reference sequence). The CDR3 has 15 amino acids. The V and J ends lost 5 bases and 5 bases, in that order; junction bases with no gene match: 7. CDR3 in amino acids: CASSPLTGVTGELFF. CDR3 DNA sequence: TGTGCCAGCAGCCCCCTGACAGGGGTGACCGGGGAGCTGTTTTTT.

As DNA, the CDR3 is TGTGCCAGCAGCCCTGAGGCAGTGAACACTGAAGCTTTCTTT. This translates into CASSPEAVNTEAFF. V usage is TRBV7-9 and J usage is TRBJ1-1; the D is unclear. Germline CDR1 and CDR2: SEHNR and FQNEAQ (reference sequence). This CDR3 has 14 residues. Trimming removed 5 bases at V and 0 bases at J, with 10 bases between. The variable domain in full, completed from reference TRBV7-9 and TRBJ1-1, reads DTGVSQNPRHKITKRGQNVTFRCDPISEHNRLYWYRQTLGQGPEFLTYFQNEAQLEKSRLLSDRFSAERPKGSFSTLEIQRTEQGDSAMYLCASSPEAVNTEAFFGQGTRLTVV.

CDR3 region: CASSLGGNGNQPQHF. CDR3 nucleotides: TGTGCCAGCAGTTTAGGAGGGAATGGCAATCAGCCCCAGCATTTT. This chain links TRBV28 with TRBJ1-5; no reliable D call. Trimming pared 2 bases from V and 2 bases from J, leaving 10 bases between. CDR3 length: 15 residues. CDR1 and CDR2 from the germline V gene are MDHEN and SYDVKM.

This clone was seen a single time. The chain carries TRBV28 and TRBJ2-1, with 10 bases matching TRBD2. There are 16 residues in the CDR3. V lost 6 bases and J lost 2; bases outside the gene matches: 7. CDR1 MDHEN and CDR2 SYDVKM come from the germline V gene. CDR3: CASSTSGRAPYNEQFF. DNA for the CDR3: TGTGCCAGCAGCACAAGCGGGAGGGCCCCCTACAATGAGCAGTTCTTC.